The rows below give T cell receptor beta chains drawn from one sample of a study of cytomegalovirus exposure and HLA in healthy donors. Sequenced by immunoSEQ multiplex PCR; TCRdb stores in-frame clones only, minus some. Altogether approximately 190,000 clones are present, 60% to 80% being singletons, with the ten largest covering approximately 2%. Specimen: PBMCs. The source is a woman aged 30 to 39 in good health and CMV-seropositive. The conserved cysteine and the conserved F or W are not part of the CDR3 here. Expanded clones are given a class, and other clones once, few, many or no size at all.

- TRBJ1-2 TRBV7-2 ASSLTAGDYGYT
- TRBJ1-1 TRBV28 ASSLQPPGQGAGGTEAF
- TRBJ2-2 TRBV10-3 AISEVQGQGGTGELF
- TRBJ2-1 TRBV4-2 ASSQFTGGSYNEQF
- TRBJ1-5 TRBV19 ASTPTGRRVYSNQPQH
- TRBJ2-6 TRBV11-2 ASSFRPGGSLAGANVLT
few TRBJ1-2 TRBV19 ASSISQGSYGYT
- TRBJ1-3 TRBV30 AWSDDSSGRNTIY
- TRBJ1-2 TRBV5-8 ASSLDVGGYT
- TRBJ2-1 TRBV7-2 ASSFSGSGGNEQF
once TRBJ1-5 TRBV19 ASSDRGGNQPQH
- TRBJ1-5 TRBV5-4 ASSLGGRGQGQPQH
- TRBJ1-3 TRBV4-2 ASSGQAPGGNTIY
- TRBJ2-1 TRBV7-8 ASSTPTSGNYNEQF
- TRBJ1-2 TRBV9 ASRPGTGGYGYT
- TRBJ2-3 TRBV30 AWRGVGTGAVGGTDTQY
few TRBJ2-6 TRBV19 ASSILSGANVLT
- TRBJ2-7 TRBV2 ASSADRGRREQY
- TRBJ2-7 TRBV19 ASSIRDFSYEQY
- TRBJ1-4 TRBV5-1 ASSLFGGNREKLF
- TRBJ1-5 TRBV20-1 SANNQPQH
- TRBJ1-1 TRBV10-3 AISGTVNTEAF
- TRBJ2-7 TRBV5-1 ASSFDRGNEQY
once TRBJ2-1 TRBV6-5 ASSLGQNNEQF
few TRBJ1-5 TRBV6-1 ASTIAGGRQPQH
- TRBJ2-5 TRBV7-2 ASSFLSAGPPGETQY
- TRBJ1-2 TRBV7-8 ASSLVGGAPGYT
- TRBJ1-3 TRBV6-1 ASSEAQDSGNTIY
- TRBJ2-3 TRBV9 ASSVGTSGSSDTQY
- TRBJ2-2 TRBV19 ASSIRGLAAIRLTGELF
few TRBJ2-7 TRBV18 ASSPPGPYEQY
- TRBJ1-6 TRBV6-5 ASSYSPDRGYSPLH
- TRBJ2-1 TRBV27 ASSMDRGLYNEQF
- TRBJ1-5 TRBV2 ASQGYSNQPQH
- TRBJ1-2 TRBV7-2 ASSSWTGRGGYT
- TRBJ2-1 TRBV18 ASSPGQGANEQF
- TRBJ1-2 TRBV28 ASSSPVGTGGFGYT
few TRBJ2-5 TRBV27 ASSPEGRGQETQY
- TRBJ1-2 TRBV28 ASSSPGGLGYT
- TRBJ2-7 TRBV15 ATRITSGSYEQY
- TRBJ2-3 TRBV15 ATSSFGQSTDTQY
- TRBJ2-2 TRBV5-1 ASSSGTGYTGELF
- TRBJ2-1 TRBV19 ASSTGLAGVYNEQF
- TRBJ2-5 TRBV4-2 ASSQRLAGEETQY
- TRBJ1-2 TRBV7-8 ASSLGGGYGYT
- TRBJ2-6 TRBV5-1 ASSLVVGLGANVLT
- TRBJ2-7 TRBV6-4 ASSDSQHPGLAYSKQSSYEQY
- TRBJ2-2 TRBV6-1 ASSEYRGLGGNTGELF
- TRBJ1-1 TRBV2 ASSGWGGTEAF
- TRBJ2-7 TRBV15 ATSKRGSTYEQY
- TRBJ2-1 TRBV11-1 ASSLESALGAIYNEQF
- TRBJ1-5 TRBV6-1 ASSGRGGDSNQPQH